The source of this T cell receptor (beta chain) is a study of CD4+ T cells in melanoma. The V and J ends lost 0 bases and 1 base respectively, with 9 bases between them. Germline-derived CDR1 and CDR2 are KGHSH and LQKENI. This CDR3 region has 15 residues. Assay used: immunoSEQ multiplex PCR; TCRdb lists only in-frame clones, some missing. The sample records tens of thousands of clones, nearly 70% being singletons. With regard to this clone: Its matching antigen is unknown.

Points from the study as a whole: A reported correlation linked neoantigen-specific CD4+ T cells to CD8+, macrophage and B cell function.

The sample consisted of tumor tissue. The chain has TRBV18 and TRBJ1-1, with D hard to call. The receptor was isolated from a human donor with melanoma. The CDR3 coding sequence is TGTGCCAGCTCACCACCCCGGGCGACGAACACTGAAGCTTTCTTT. Amino acids: CASSPPRATNTEAFF.